The clone carrying this T cell receptor (beta chain) has more than one count but fewer than ten. As CD8+CD4-CCR7+CD45RA+ cells, naive CD8 T cells were sorted. This record belongs to a study of molecular identifiers for immune sequencing clone quantification. The CDR3 contains 12 residues. V gave up 3 bases and J gave up 10 bases, with 10 bases separating them. The V gene's germline CDR1 is SEHNR and CDR2 FQNEAQ (reference sequence). Making the bulk TCR libraries relied on previously described methods and listed TCR primers. MiXCR, run by TCRdb on the PCR reads, gives a single entry per CDR3 protein. The sample carries about 65,000 distinct CDR3 sequences, under 20% recorded once.

V and J are TRBV7-9 and TRBJ1-3, with unresolved D. The source of this sequence is a human donor in good health. Some libraries in this study had Jurkat cell RNA spiked in. The sequenced sample was naive CD8+ T cells from blood, with Jurkat cell RNA spiked in. As for subset: FACS-sorted CD8+CD4-CCR7+CD45RA+ naive T cells. The CDR3 DNA is TGTGCCAGCAGCTTTGGCCTTACAACCATATATTTT. Protein: CASSFGLTTIYF. Looking up the rest from reference TRBV7-9 and TRBJ1-3 gives the full variable domain: DTGVSQNPRHKITKRGQNVTFRCDPISEHNRLYWYRQTLGQGPEFLTYFQNEAQLEKSRLLSDRFSAERPKGSFSTLEIQRTEQGDSAMYLCASSFGLTTIYFGEGSWLTVV.